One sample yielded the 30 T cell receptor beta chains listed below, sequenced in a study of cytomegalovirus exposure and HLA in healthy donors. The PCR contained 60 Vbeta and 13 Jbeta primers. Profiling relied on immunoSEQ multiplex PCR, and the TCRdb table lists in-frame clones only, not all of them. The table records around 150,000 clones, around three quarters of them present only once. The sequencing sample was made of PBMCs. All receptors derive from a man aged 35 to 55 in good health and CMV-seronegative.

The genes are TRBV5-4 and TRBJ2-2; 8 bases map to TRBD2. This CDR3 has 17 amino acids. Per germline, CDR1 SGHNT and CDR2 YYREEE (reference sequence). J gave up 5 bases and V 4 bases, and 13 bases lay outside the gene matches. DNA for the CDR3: TGTGCCAGCAGCCCTGGGGCGGGACTAGGGGGGACCGGGGAGCTGTTTTTT. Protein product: CASSPGAGLGGTGELFF. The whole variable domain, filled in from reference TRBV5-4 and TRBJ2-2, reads ETGVTQSPTHLIKTRGQQVTLRCSSQSGHNTVSWYQQALGQGPQFIFQYYREEENGRGNFPPRFSGLQFPNYSSELNVNALELDDSALYLCASSPGAGLGGTGELFFGEGSRLTVL.

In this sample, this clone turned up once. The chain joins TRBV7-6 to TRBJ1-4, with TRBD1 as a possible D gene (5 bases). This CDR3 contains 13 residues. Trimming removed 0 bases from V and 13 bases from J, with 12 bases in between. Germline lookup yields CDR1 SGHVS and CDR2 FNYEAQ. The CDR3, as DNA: TGTGCCAGCAGCTTAGCGGAGGGGCGCGGACTGTTTTTT. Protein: CASSLAEGRGLFF.

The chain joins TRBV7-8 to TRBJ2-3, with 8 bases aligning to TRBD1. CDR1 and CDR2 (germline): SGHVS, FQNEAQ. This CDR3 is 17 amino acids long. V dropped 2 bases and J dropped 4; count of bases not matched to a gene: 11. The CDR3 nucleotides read TGTGCCAGCAGCTTACTCCAATCACCGACAGGGGCAGATACGCAGTATTTT. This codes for CASSLLQSPTGADTQYF.

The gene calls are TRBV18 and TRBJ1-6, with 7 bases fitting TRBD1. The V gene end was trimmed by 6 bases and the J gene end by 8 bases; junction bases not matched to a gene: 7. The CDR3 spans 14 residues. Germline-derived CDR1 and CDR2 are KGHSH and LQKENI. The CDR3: CASSQEGADSPLHF. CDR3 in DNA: TGTGCCAGCTCGCAAGAGGGGGCGGATTCACCCCTCCACTTT.

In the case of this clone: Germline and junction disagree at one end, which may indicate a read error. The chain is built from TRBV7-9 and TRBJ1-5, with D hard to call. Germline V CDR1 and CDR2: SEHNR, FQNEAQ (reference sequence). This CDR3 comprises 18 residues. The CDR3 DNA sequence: TGTTCCAGCAGCTTAGCCCAATCTGGTGGGCTGAGCAATCAGCCCCAGCATTTT. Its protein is CSSSLAQSGGLSNQPQHF.

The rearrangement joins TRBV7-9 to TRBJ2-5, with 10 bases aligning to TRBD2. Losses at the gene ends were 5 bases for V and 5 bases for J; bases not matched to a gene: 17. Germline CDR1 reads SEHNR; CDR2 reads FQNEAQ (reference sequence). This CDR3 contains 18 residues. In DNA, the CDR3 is TGTGCCAGCAGCAAACAGGGTGGACTAGCGGTACCCGGGGAGACCCAGTACTTC. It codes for CASSKQGGLAVPGETQYF.

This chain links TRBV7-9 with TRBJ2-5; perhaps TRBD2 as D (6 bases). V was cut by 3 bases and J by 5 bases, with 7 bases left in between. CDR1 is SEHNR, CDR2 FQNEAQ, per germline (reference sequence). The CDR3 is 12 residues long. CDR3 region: CASSFGGETQYF. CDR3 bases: TGTGCCAGCAGCTTTGGGGGGGAGACCCAGTACTTC.

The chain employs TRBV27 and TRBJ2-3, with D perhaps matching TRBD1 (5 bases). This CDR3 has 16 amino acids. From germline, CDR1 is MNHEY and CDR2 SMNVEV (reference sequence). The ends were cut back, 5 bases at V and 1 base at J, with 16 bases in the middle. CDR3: CASSPLGVSGTDTQYF. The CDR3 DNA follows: TGTGCCAGCAGTCCCCTAGGGGTCTCTGGCACAGATACGCAGTATTTT.

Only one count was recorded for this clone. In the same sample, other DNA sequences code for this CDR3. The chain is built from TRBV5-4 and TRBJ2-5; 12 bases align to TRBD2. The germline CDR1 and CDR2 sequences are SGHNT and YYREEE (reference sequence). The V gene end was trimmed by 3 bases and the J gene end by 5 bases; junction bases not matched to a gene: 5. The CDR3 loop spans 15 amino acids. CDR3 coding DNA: TGTGCCAGCAGCTCTCGGACTAGCGGGACCGAGACCCAGTACTTC. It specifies CASSSRTSGTETQYF.

CDR3 coding DNA: TGTGCCAGCAGTTTAGGGACACGTAATCAGCCCCAGCATTTT. Its protein product is CASSLGTRNQPQHF. V gene TRBV28 combines with J gene TRBJ1-5; tentatively, D is TRBD1 (6 bases). The germline V and J ends were trimmed by 2 bases and 4 bases, with 9 bases remaining between them. This CDR3 has 14 residues. CDR1 is MDHEN, CDR2 SYDVKM, per germline. Based on the CDR3 plus reference TRBV28 and TRBJ1-5, the full variable domain is DVKVTQSSRYLVKRTGEKVFLECVQDMDHENMFWYRQDPGLGLRLIYFSYDVKMKEKGDIPEGYSVSREKKERFSLILESASTNQTSMYLCASSLGTRNQPQHFGDGTRLSIL.

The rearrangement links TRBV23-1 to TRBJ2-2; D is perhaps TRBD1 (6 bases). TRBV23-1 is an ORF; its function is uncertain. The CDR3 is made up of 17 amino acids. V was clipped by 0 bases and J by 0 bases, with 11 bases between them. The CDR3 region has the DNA TGCGCCAGCAGTCAATCAACAGGGAATCCGAACACCGGGGAGCTGTTTTTT. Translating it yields CASSQSTGNPNTGELFF.

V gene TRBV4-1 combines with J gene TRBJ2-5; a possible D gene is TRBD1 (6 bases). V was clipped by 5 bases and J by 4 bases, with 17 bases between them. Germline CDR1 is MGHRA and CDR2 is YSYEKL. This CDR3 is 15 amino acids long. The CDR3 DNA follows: TGCGCCAGCAGCGGACAGTCCCGAGGGGGAGAGACCCAGTACTTC. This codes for CASSGQSRGGETQYF.

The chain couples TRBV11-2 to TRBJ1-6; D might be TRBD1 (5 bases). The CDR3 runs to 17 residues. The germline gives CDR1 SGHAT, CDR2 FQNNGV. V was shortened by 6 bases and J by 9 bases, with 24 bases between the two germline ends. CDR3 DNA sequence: TGTGCCAGCAGAAGCTTACGGGGGGAAGGGGTTGTTTCACCCCTCCACTTT. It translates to CASRSLRGEGVVSPLHF.

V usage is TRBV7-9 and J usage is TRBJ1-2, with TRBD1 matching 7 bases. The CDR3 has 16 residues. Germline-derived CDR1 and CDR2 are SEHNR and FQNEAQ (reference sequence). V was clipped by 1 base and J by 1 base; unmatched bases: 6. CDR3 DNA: TGTGCCAGCAGCTTAGGGGGGACAGAAGTTAACTATGGCTACACCTTC. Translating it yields CASSLGGTEVNYGYTF.

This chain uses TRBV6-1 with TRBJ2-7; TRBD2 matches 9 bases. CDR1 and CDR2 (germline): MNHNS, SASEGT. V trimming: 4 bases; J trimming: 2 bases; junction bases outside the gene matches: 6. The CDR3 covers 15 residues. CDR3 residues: CASSVEREVPYEQYF. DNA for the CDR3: TGTGCCAGCAGTGTGGAGCGGGAGGTTCCCTACGAGCAGTACTTC.

This chain's CDR3 is CASSEGQGAAGELFF. In DNA, the CDR3 is TGTGCCAGCAGTGAAGGGCAGGGGGCCGCCGGGGAGCTGTTTTTT. This chain connects TRBV6-1 to TRBJ2-2, with 8 nucleotides matching TRBD1. Germline values: CDR1 MNHNS, CDR2 SASEGT. The CDR3 runs 15 residues. After removal of 1 base from V and 6 bases from J, the junction contained 4 bases not matched to a gene.

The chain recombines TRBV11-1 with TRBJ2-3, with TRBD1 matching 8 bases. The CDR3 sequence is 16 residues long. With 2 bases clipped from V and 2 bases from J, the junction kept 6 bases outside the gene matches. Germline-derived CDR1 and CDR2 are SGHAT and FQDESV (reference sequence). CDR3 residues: CASSLSADRDTDTQYF. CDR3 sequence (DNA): TGTGCCAGCAGCTTATCGGCGGACAGGGACACAGATACGCAGTATTTT.

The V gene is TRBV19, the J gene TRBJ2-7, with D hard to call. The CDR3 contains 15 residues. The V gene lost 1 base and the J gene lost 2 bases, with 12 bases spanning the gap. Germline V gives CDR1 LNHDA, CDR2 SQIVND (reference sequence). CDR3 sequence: CASSIVASPTYEQYF. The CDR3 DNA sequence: TGTGCCAGTAGTATAGTCGCCAGTCCCACCTACGAGCAGTACTTC.

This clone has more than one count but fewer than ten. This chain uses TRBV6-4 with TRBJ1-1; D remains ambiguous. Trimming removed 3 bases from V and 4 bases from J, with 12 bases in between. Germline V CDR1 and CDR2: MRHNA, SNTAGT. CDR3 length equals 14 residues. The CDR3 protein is CASSESGFGTEAFF. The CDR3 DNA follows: TGTGCCAGCAGTGAGTCGGGTTTCGGCACTGAAGCTTTCTTT.

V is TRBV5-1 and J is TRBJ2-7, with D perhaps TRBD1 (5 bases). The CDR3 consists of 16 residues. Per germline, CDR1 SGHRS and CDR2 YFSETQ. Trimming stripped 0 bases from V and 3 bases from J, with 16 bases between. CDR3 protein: CASSLDPQGVGYEQYF. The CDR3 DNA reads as TGCGCCAGCAGCTTGGATCCCCAGGGTGTGGGCTACGAGCAGTACTTC.

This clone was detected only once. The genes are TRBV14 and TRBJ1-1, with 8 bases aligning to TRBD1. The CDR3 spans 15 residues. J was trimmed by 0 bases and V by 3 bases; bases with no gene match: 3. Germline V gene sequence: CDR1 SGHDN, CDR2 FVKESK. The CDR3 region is CASSHTGGMNTEAFF. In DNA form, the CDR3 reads TGTGCCAGCAGCCACACAGGGGGGATGAACACTGAAGCTTTCTTT.

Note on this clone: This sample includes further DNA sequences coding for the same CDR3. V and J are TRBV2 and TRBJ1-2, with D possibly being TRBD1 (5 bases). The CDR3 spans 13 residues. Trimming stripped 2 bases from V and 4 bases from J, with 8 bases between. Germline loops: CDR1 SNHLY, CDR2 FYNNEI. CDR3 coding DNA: TGTGCCAGCAGTGAACAGGGCGGCTATGGCTACACCTTC. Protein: CASSEQGGYGYTF.

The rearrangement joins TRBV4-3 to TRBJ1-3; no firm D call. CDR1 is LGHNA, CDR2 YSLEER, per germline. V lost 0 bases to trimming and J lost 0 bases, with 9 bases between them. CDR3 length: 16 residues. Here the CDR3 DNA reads TGCGCCAGCAGCCAAGAAAGCAGCGGCTCTGGAAACACCATATATTTT. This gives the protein CASSQESSGSGNTIYF.

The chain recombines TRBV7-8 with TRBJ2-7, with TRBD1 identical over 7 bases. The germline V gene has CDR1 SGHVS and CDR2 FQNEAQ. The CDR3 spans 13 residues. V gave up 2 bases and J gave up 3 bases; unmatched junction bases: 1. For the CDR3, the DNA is TGTGCCAGCAGCTTATCAGGGGGCTACGAGCAGTACTTC. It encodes CASSLSGGYEQYF.

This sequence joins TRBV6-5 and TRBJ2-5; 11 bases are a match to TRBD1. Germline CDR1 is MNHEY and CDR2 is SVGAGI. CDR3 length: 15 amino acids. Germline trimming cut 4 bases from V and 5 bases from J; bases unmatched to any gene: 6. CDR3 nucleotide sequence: TGTGCCAGCAGTTCGGACAGGGGGCTGGAGGAGACCCAGTACTTC. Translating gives CASSSDRGLEETQYF.

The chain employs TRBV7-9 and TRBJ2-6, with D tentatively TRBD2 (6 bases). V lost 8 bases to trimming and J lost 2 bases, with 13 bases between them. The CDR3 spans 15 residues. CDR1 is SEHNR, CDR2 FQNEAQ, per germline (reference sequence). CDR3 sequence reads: CASGGWVAGANVLTF. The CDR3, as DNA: TGTGCCAGCGGGGGGTGGGTTGCTGGGGCCAACGTCCTGACTTTC.

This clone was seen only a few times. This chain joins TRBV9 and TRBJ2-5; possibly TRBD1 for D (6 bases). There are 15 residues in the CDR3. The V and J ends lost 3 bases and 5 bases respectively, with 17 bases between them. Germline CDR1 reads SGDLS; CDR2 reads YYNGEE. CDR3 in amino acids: CASSDAQGSHETQYF. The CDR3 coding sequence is TGTGCCAGCAGCGATGCACAGGGTTCACACGAGACCCAGTACTTC.

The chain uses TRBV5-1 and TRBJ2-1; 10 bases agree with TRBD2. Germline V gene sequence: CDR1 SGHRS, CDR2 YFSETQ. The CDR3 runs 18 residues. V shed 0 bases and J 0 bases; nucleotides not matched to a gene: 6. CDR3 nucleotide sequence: TGCGCCAGCAGCTTGGGACTAGCGGGTATAAGCTCCTACAATGAGCAGTTCTTC. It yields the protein CASSLGLAGISSYNEQFF.

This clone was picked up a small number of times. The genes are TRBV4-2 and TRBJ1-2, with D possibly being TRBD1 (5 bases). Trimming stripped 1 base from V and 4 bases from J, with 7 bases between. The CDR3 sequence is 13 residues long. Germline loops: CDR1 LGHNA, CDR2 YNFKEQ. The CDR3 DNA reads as TGTGCCAGCAGCCAAGGGGGCGGCTATGGCTACACCTTC. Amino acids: CASSQGGGYGYTF.

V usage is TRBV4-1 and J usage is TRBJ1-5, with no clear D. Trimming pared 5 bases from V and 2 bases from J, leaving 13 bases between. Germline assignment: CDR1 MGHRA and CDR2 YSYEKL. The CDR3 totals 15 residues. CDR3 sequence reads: CASSAYRGGNQPQHF. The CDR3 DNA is TGCGCCAGCAGCGCGTACCGGGGTGGCAATCAGCCCCAGCATTTT.